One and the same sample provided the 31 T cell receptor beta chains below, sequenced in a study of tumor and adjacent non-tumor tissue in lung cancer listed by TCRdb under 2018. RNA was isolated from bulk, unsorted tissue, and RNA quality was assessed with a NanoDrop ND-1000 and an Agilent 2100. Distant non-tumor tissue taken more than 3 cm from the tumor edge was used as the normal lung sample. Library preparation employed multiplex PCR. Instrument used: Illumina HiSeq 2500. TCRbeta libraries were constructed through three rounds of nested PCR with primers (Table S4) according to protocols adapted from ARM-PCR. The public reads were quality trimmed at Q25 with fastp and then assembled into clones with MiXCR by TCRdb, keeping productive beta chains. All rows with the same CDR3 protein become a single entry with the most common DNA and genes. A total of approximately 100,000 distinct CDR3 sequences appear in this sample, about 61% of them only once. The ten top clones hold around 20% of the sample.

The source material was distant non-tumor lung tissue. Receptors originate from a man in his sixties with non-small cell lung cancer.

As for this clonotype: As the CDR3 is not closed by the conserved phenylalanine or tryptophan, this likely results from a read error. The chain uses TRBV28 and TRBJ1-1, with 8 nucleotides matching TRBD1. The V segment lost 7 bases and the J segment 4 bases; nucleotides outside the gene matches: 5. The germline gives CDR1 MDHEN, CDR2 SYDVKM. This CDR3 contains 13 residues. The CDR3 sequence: CASKGQDGTEAFL. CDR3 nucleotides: TGTGCCAGCAAGGGACAGGACGGCACTGAAGCTTTCCTT.

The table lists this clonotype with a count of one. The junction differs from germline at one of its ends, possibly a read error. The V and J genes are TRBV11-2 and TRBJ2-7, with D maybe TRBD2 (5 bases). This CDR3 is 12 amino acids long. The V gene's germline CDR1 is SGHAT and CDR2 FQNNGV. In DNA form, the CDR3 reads TGTGCCGGTAGCTTAGGACTGCACGAGCAGTATTTC. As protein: CAGSLGLHEQYF.

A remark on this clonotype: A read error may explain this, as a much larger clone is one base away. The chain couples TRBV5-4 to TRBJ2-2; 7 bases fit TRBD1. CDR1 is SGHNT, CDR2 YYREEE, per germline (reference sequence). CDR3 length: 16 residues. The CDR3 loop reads CTSSVANRGYTGELFF. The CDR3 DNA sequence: TGTACCAGCAGCGTCGCTAACAGGGGTTATACCGGGGAGCTGTTTTTT.

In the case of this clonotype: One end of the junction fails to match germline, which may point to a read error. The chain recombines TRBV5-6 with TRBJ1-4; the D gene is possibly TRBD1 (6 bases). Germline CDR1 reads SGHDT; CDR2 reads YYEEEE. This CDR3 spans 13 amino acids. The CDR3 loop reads CASNSDREEKLFF. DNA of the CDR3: TGTGCAAGCAACTCGGACAGAGAAGAAAAACTGTTTTTT.

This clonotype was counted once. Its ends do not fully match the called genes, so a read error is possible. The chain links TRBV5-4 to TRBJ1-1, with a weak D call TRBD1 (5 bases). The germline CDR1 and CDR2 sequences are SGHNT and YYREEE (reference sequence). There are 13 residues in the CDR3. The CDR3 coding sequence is TGTCCCAGCAGTCAGGGCCGGGAGACTGAAGCTTTCTTT. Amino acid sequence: CPSSQGRETEAFF.

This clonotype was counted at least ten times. CDR3 bases: TGTGCCAGCAGCTTATTTTACAGGGGGTCAGATACGCAGTATTTT. Encoded protein: CASSLFYRGSDTQYF. The chain uses TRBV5-5 and TRBJ2-3; 8 bases are shared with TRBD1. V was clipped by 2 bases and J by 4 bases; unmatched bases: 6. The CDR3 spans 15 residues. CDR1 and CDR2 from the germline V gene are SGHKS and YYEKEE (reference sequence).

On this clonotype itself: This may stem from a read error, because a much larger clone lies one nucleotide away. The CDR3 is CASSLPSETSFF. The CDR3 bases are TGTGCCAGCAGCTTGCCGTCGGAGACCTCTTTCTTC. The chain is built from TRBV5-5 and TRBJ2-5; D unresolved. CDR1 is SGHKS, CDR2 YYEKEE, per germline (reference sequence). This CDR3 comprises 12 residues.

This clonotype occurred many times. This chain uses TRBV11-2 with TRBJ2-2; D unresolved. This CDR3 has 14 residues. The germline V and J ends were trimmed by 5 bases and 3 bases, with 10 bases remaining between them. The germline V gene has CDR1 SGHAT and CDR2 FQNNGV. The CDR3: CASSTDSDTGELFF. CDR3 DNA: TGTGCCAGCAGCACAGACTCGGACACCGGGGAGCTGTTTTTT.

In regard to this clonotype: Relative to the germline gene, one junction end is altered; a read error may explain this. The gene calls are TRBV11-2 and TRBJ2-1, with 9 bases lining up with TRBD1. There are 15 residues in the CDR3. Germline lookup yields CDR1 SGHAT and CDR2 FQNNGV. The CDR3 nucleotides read TGTGTCAGCAGCTTAGTTGTGACAGGGGGAAATGAGCGGTTCTTC. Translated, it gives CVSSLVVTGGNERFF.

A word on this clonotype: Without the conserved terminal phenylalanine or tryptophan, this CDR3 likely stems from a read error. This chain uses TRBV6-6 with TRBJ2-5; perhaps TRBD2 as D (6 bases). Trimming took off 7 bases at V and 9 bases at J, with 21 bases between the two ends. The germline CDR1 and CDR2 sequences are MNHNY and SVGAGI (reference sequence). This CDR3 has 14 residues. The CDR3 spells CASTRGGWEVAQYI. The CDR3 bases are TGTGCCAGCACCCGTGGAGGGTGGGAGGTGGCCCAGTACATC.

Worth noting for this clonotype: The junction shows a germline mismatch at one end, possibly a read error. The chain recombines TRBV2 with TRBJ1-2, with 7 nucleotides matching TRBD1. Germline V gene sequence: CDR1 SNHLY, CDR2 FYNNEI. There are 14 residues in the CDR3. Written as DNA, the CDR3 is TGTGCCAGCAGTGAAGCCCGGCAGGGGGATGGCTACAGCTTC. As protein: CASSEARQGDGYSF.

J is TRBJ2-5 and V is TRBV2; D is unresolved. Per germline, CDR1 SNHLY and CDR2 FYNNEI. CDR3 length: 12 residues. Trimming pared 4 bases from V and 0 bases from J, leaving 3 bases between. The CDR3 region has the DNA TGTGCCAGCAGTGGAGACCAAGAGACCCAGTACTTC. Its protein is CASSGDQETQYF.

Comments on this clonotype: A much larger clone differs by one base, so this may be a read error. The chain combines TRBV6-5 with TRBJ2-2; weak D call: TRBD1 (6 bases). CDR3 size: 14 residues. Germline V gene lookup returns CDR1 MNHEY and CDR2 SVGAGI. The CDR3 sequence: CASSRTDNTGVLFF. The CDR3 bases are TGTGCCAGCAGCCGGACAGACAACACCGGGGTGCTGTTTTTT.

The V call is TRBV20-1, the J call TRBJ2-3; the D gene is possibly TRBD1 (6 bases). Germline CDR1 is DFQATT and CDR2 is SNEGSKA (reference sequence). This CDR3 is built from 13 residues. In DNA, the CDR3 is TGCGGTCCTAGCTGGACAGCCACAGATACGCAGTATTTT. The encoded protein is CGPSWTATDTQYF.

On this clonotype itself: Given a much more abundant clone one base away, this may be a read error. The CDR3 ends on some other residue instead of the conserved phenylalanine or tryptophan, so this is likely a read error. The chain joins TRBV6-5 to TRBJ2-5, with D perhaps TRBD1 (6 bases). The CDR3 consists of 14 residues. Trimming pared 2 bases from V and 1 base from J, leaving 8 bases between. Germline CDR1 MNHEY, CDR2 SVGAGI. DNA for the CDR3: TGTGCCAGCAGTTACAGAGGGGGCCAAGAGACCCAGTACTCC. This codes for CASSYRGGQETQYS.

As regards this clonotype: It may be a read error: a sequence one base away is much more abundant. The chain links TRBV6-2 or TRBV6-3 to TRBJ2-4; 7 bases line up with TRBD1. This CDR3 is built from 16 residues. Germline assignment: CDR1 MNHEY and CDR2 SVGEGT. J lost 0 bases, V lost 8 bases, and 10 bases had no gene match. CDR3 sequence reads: CASCHGTALAKNIQYF. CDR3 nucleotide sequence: TGTGCCAGCTGCCATGGGACAGCCCTAGCCAAAAACATTCAGTACTTC.

The CDR3 nucleotides read TGTGCCAGCAGCTTAGACGGACAGGGGGCGGTTAATGAGCAGTTCTTC. Translated: CASSLDGQGAVNEQFF. The V gene is TRBV11-3, the J gene TRBJ2-1; TRBD1 aligns across 11 bases. Germline CDR1 SGHNT, CDR2 YENEEA. There are 16 residues in the CDR3. V gave up 0 bases and J gave up 7 bases; unmatched junction bases: 5.

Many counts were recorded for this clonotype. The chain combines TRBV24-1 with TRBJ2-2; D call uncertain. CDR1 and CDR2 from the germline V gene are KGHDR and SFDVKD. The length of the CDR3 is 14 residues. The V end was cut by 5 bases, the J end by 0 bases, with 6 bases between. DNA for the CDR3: TGTGCCACCAGTGTAGGGCCGAACACCGGGGAGCTGTTTTTT. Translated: CATSVGPNTGELFF.

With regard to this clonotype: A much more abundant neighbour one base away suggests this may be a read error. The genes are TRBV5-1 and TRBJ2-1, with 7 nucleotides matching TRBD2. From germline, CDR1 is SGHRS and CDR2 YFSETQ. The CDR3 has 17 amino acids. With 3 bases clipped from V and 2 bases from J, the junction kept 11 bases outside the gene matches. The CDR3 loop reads CASSSRGAGSAYNEQFF. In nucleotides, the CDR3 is TGCGCCAGCAGCTCCAGAGGAGCGGGGTCCGCCTACAATGAGCAGTTCTTC.

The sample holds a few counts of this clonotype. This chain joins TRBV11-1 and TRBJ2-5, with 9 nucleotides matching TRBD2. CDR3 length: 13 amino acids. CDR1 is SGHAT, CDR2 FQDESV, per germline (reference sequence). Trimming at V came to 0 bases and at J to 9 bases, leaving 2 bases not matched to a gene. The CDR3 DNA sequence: TGTGCCAGCAGCTTAGCGCGGGGGGGATCCCAGTACTTC. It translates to CASSLARGGSQYF. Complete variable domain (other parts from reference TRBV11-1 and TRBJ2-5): EAEVAQSPRYKITEKSQAVAFWCDPISGHATLYWYRQILGQGPELLVQFQDESVVDDSQLPKDRFSAERLKGVDSTLKIQPAELGDSAMYLCASSLARGGSQYFGPGTRLLVL.

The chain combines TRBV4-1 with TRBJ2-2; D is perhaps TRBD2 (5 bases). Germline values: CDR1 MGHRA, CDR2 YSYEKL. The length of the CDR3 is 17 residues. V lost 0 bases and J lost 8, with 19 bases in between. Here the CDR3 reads CASSQDLTDLSGGELFF. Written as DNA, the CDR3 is TGCGCCAGCAGCCAAGATCTGACGGACCTGTCGGGAGGGGAGCTGTTTTTT.

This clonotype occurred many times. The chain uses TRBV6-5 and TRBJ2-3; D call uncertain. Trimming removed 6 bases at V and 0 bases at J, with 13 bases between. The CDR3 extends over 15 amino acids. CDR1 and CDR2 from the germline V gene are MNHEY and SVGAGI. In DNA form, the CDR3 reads TGTGCCAGCAGAACAACGAGTGGGAGCACAGATACGCAGTATTTT. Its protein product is CASRTTSGSTDTQYF.

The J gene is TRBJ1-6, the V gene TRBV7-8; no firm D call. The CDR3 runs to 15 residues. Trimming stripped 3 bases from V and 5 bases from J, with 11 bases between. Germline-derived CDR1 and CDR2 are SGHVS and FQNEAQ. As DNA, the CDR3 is TGTGCCAGCAGCTTCGGGCCGCTGAATAATTCACCCCTCCACTTT. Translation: CASSFGPLNNSPLHF.

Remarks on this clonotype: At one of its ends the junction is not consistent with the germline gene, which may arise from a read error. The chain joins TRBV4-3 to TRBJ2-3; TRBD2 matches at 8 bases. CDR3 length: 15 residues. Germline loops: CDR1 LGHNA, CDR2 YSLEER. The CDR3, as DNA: TGCGCCAGCAACCAAGTTAGCGGGATGGGAGGTACGCAGTATTTT. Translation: CASNQVSGMGGTQYF.

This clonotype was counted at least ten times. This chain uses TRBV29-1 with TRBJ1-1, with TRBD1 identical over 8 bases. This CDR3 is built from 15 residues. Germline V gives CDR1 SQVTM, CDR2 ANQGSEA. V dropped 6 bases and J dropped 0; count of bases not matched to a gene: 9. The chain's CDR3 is CSVWTGIGLNTEAFF. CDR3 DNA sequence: TGCAGCGTGTGGACAGGGATCGGTCTGAACACTGAAGCTTTCTTT.

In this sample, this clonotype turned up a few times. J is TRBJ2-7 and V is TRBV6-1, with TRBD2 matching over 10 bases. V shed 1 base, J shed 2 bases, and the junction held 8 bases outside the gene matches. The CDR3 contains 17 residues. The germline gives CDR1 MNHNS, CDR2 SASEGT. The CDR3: CASSEGTSGLHTYEQYF. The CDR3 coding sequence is TGTGCCAGCAGTGAAGGGACTAGCGGTCTTCATACCTACGAGCAGTACTTC.

CDR3 residues: CASSERGAYAEAFF. CDR3 sequence (DNA): TGTGCCAGCAGTGAGCGTGGTGCCTACGCTGAAGCTTTCTTT. The genes are TRBV6-1 and TRBJ1-1; D unclear. Germline V gene lookup returns CDR1 MNHNS and CDR2 SASEGT. Trimming pared 3 bases from V and 6 bases from J, leaving 14 bases between. The CDR3 spans 14 residues.

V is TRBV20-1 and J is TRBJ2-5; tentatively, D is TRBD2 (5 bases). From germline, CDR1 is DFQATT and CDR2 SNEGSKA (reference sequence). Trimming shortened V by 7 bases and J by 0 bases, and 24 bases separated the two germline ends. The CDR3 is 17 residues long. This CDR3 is CSGSYGLPIGYQETQYF. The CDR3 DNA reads TGCAGTGGTTCTTACGGACTCCCAATTGGGTACCAAGAGACCCAGTACTTC.

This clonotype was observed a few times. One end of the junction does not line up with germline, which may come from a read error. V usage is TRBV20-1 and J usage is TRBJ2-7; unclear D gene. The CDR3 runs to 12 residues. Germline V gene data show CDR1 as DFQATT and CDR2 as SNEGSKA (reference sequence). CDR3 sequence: CSARVPGYGQYF. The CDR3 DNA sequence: TGCAGTGCTAGGGTCCCAGGATACGGGCAGTACTTC.

The CDR3 DNA is TGTGCCAGCAGACCAGGGACAGGGGGCTCCTACGAGCAGTACTTC. Translated: CASRPGTGGSYEQYF. V usage is TRBV11-3 and J usage is TRBJ2-7; 11 nucleotides line up with TRBD1. The junction had 4 bases not matched to a gene; V was cut back by 6 bases and J by 0 bases. The V gene's germline CDR1 is SGHNT and CDR2 YENEEA. This CDR3 region has 15 residues.

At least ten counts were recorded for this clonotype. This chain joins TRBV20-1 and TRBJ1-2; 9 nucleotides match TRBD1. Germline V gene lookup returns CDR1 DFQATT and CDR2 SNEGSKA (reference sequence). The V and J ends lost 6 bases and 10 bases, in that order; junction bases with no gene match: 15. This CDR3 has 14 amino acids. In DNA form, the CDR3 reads TGCAGTGCCACTGCGCTAGGGACAGGGATGGACTACACCTTC. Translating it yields CSATALGTGMDYTF.